This is a list of T cell receptor beta chains from one sample in a study of cytomegalovirus exposure and HLA in healthy donors. TCRdb's copy holds only in-frame clones and misses some; the assay was immunoSEQ multiplex PCR. This repertoire shows 200,000 to 250,000 clones, about 74% found once; its top ten account for less than 2%. Sequencing was done on a sample of PBMCs. The receptors shown here come from a woman in her 30s in good health and CMV-seronegative. Each CDR3 is given with its conserved first and last residue. A D gene is named only where the DNA matches it firmly. Only some rows state a clone size, as once, few, many or a class for expanded clones.

>NA|TRBD2|TRBV11-2|TRBJ2-7
TGTGCCAGCAGCTTAGATGGGGCTAGCGGTTCCTACGAGCAGTACTTC
CASSLDGASGSYEQYF
>NA|NA|TRBV30|TRBJ1-3
TGTGCCTGGATGTGGGGCCGTGGGGTAAACACCATATATTTT
CAWMWGRGVNTIYF
>NA|TRBD2|TRBV6-5|TRBJ2-1
TGTGCCAGCAGGGAGCGGGGGGGGTCGAATGAGCAGTTCTTC
CASRERGGSNEQFF
>NA|NA|TRBV7-3|TRBJ2-7
TGTGCCAGCAGCAAAGGGGTTGGACGGGGGTACGAGCAGTACTTC
CASSKGVGRGYEQYF
>NA|NA|TRBV18|TRBJ1-2
TGTGCCAGCTCACCGCGTCTCACAGATTACTATGGCTACACCTTC
CASSPRLTDYYGYTF
>NA|TRBD1|TRBV5-6|TRBJ1-2
TGTGCCAGCAGCGCGGCTTATCGGGACAGGCTGATTGGCTACACCTTC
CASSAAYRDRLIGYTF
>NA|NA|TRBV6-1|TRBJ2-7
TGTGCCAGCAGTTTTATTATGAGCTCCTACGAGCAGTACTTC
CASSFIMSSYEQYF
>NA|NA|TRBV11-1|TRBJ2-5
TGTGCCAGCAGCTCCGGGACTGGGCGGGAGACCCAGTACTTC
CASSSGTGRETQYF
>few|TRBD2|TRBV18|TRBJ2-2
TGTGCCAGCTCACTCAAGCGGGAGAGCACCGGGGAGCTGTTTTTT
CASSLKRESTGELFF
>NA|TRBD1|TRBV7-8|TRBJ1-1
TGTGCCAGCAGCCAACAGGGGGCCTACACTGAAGCTTTCTTT
CASSQQGAYTEAFF
>NA|TRBD1|TRBV4-1|TRBJ2-7
TGCGCCAGCAGCCAAACCTCACACAGGGGCGCGTACGCGCAGTACTTC
CASSQTSHRGAYAQYF
>NA|NA|TRBV19|TRBJ1-6
TGTGCCAGTAGTACCCGTGAGTCACCCCTCCACTTT
CASSTRESPLHF
>NA|NA|TRBV27|TRBJ2-4
TGTGCCAGGAGCCTTAGGGGCCCCTCGGAAAACATTCAGTACTTC
CARSLRGPSENIQYF
>NA|TRBD2|TRBV7-9|TRBJ2-3
TGTGCCAGCAGCTTAGACGCTAGCGGGAGTGGCGATACGCAGTATTTT
CASSLDASGSGDTQYF
>NA|NA|TRBV6-5|TRBJ1-1
TGTGCCAGCAGTTACGTTCGACCGGGGAACACTGAAGCTTTCTTT
CASSYVRPGNTEAFF
>NA|NA|TRBV5-6|TRBJ1-1
TGTGCCAGCAGCTTGGTAGACAGGAACACTGAAGCTTTCTTT
CASSLVDRNTEAFF
>NA|TRBD2|TRBV9|TRBJ2-2
TGTGCCAGCAGCGGTAGCGGGATGAACACCGGGGAGCTGTTTTTT
CASSGSGMNTGELFF
>NA|NA|TRBV5-4|TRBJ2-6
TGTGCCAGCACCCTCGGTCCTCCCTCTGGGGCCAACGTCCTGACTTTC
CASTLGPPSGANVLTF
>few|TRBD1|TRBV7-9|TRBJ1-5
TGTGCCAGCAGCTTAGGAGACAGGGATAGCAATCAGCCCCAGCATTTT
CASSLGDRDSNQPQHF
>NA|NA|TRBV30|TRBJ1-6
TGTGCCTGGAGTCCCCACAGGGACTCACCCCTCCACTTT
CAWSPHRDSPLHF
>few|NA|TRBV5-6|TRBJ2-3
TGTGCCAGCAGCTTGGTAACAGATACGCAGTATTTT
CASSLVTDTQYF
>NA|NA|TRBV9|TRBJ2-1
TGTGCCAGCAGCGCCCTGGAGGGCAGGTACAATGAGCAGTTCTTC
CASSALEGRYNEQFF
>NA|NA|TRBV30|TRBJ2-3
TGTGCCTGGAGTGTTGGCCTAGCCACGGATACGCAGTATTTT
CAWSVGLATDTQYF